The present TCR beta chain was sequenced within a study of neurological immune-mediated disorders. There are 11 residues in the CDR3. Germline V lookup: CDR1 MNHEY, CDR2 SVGEGT. V was trimmed by 8 bases and J by 8 bases, leaving 10 bases between them. TCRdb re-called the 5' RACE reads with MiXCR, one entry per CDR3 protein. The sample consists of under 90,000 distinct CDR3 sequences, about a tenth of them appearing once. This clonotype came up many times. The time point: longitudinal time-point 1 (baseline). The healthy controls volunteered at a blood bank in Maryland, USA. Sample: PBMCs. The receptor comes from a man in his thirties or forties in good health. The chain uses TRBV6-2 or TRBV6-3 and TRBJ2-1; D not resolved. The CDR3 DNA reads TGTGCCAGCGGGCTCACGGATGAGCAGTTCTTC. Encoded protein: CASGLTDEQFF.